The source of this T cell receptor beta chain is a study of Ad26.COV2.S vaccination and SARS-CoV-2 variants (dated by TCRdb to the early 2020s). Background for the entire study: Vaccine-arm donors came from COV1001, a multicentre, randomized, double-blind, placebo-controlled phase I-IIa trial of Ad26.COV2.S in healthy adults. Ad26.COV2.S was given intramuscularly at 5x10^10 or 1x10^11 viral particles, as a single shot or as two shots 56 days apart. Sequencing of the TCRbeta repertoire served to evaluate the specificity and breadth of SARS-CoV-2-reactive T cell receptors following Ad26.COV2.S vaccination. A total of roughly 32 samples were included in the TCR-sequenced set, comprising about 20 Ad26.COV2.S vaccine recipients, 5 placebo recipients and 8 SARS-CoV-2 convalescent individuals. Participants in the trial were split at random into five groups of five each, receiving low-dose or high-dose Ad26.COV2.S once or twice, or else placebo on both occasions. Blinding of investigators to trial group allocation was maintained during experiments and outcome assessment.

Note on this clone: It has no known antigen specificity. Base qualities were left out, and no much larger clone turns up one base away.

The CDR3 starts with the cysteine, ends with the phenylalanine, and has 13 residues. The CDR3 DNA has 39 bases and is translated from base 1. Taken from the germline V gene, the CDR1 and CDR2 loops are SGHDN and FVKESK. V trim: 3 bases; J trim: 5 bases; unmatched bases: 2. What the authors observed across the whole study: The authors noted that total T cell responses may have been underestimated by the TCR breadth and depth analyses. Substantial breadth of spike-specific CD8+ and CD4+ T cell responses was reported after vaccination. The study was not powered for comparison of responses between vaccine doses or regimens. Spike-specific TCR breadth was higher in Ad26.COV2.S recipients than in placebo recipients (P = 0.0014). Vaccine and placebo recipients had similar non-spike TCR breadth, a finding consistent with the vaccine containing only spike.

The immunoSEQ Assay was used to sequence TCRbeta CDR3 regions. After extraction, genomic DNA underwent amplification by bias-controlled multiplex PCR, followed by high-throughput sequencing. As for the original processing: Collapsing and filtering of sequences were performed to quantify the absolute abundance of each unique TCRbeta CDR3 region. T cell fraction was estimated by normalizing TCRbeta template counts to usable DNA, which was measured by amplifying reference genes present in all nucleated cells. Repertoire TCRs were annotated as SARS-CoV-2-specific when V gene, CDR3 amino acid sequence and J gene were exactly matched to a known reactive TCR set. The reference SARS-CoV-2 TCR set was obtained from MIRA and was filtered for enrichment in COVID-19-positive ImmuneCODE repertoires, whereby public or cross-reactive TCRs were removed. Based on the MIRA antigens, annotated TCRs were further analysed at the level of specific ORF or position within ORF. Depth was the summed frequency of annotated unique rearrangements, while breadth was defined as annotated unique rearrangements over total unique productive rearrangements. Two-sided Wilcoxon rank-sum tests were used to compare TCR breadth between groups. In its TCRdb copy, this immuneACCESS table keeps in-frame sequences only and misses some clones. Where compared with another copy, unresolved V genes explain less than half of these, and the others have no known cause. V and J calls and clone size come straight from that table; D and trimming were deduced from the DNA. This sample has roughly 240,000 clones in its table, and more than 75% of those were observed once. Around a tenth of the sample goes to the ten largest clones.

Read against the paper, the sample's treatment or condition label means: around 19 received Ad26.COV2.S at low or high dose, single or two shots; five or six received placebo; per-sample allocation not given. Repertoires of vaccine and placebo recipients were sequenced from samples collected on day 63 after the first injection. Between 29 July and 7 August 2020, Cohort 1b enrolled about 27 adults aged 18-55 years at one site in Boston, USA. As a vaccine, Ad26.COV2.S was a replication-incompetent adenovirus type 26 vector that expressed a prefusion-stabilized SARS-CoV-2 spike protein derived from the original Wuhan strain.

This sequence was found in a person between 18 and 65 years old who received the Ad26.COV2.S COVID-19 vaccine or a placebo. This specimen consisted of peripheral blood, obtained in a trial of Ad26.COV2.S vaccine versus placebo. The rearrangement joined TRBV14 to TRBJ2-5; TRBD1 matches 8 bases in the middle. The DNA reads TGTGCCAGCAGCCACGACAGGGGTGAGACCCAGTACTTC. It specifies CASSHDRGETQYF.